The clone carrying this TCR beta chain has more than one count but fewer than ten. TCRdb reprocessed the RT-PCR reads with MiXCR, giving one entry per CDR3 protein. The sample lists more than 550,000 distinct CDR3 sequences, 14% occurring once. Between the trimmed V and J ends, which lost 0 bases and 1 base, there was a span of 13 bases. Germline loops: CDR1 DFQATT, CDR2 SNEGSKA (reference sequence). The CDR3 is 15 residues long. Sequencing input: memory CD4+ T cells from blood. This receptor was obtained from a female donor in good health, serving as a healthy control. The gene calls are TRBV20-1 and TRBJ2-7; D is perhaps TRBD1 or TRBD2 (5 bases each). The CDR3: CSAREGRRPSYEQYF. CDR3 coding DNA: TGCAGTGCTAGAGAGGGACGGCGCCCTTCCTACGAGCAGTACTTC.